This is a list of T cell receptor beta chains from one sample in a study of blood T cell repertoires in COVID-19. Method: immunoSEQ multiplex PCR; TCRdb's copy keeps in-frame clones and lacks some. Of tens of thousands of clones listed, 65% to 80% are singletons. Input material: peripheral blood. These receptors were taken from a man between 65 and 85 years old with acute or convalescent COVID-19. CDR3s leave out the opening cysteine and the closing phenylalanine or tryptophan.

cdr3_aa: ASTLNRGARGYT
j_call: TRBJ1-2
v_call: TRBV2

cdr3_aa: ASSLLQGANYGYT
j_call: TRBJ1-2
v_call: TRBV5-1

cdr3_aa: ASSFMSTGELF
j_call: TRBJ2-2
v_call: TRBV5-6

cdr3_aa: ASSMRGRDEQF
j_call: TRBJ2-1
v_call: TRBV5-5

cdr3_aa: ASSLSDEKLF
j_call: TRBJ1-4
v_call: TRBV19

cdr3_aa: ASSRSGGRVGTEAF
j_call: TRBJ1-1
v_call: TRBV18

cdr3_aa: ASSLGQGTSREQY
j_call: TRBJ2-7
v_call: TRBV18

cdr3_aa: ASSLEGTGVTEAF
j_call: TRBJ1-1
v_call: TRBV7-9

cdr3_aa: ASSSGPDAEAF
j_call: TRBJ1-1
v_call: TRBV5-4

cdr3_aa: ASRDGTGGTNEKLF
j_call: TRBJ1-4
v_call: TRBV5-4

cdr3_aa: ASSLAQYTQY
j_call: TRBJ2-3
v_call: TRBV7-9

cdr3_aa: ASSSSGGSGNTQY
j_call: TRBJ2-3
v_call: TRBV6-6

cdr3_aa: ASRVKGGTTSYEQY
j_call: TRBJ2-7
v_call: TRBV19

cdr3_aa: ASSQDWGGQNEQF
j_call: TRBJ2-1
v_call: TRBV14

cdr3_aa: ATSTWSTDTQY
j_call: TRBJ2-3
v_call: TRBV24-1

cdr3_aa: ASSRDRVSNEQF
j_call: TRBJ2-1
v_call: TRBV7-9

cdr3_aa: ATLDTNTGELF
j_call: TRBJ2-2
v_call: TRBV4-1

cdr3_aa: ASGRGDRMNTEAF
j_call: TRBJ1-1
v_call: TRBV5-4

cdr3_aa: ASSYSTGPGERKGELF
j_call: TRBJ2-2
v_call: TRBV5-1

cdr3_aa: ASSTPGLAF
j_call: TRBJ2-1
v_call: TRBV11-2

cdr3_aa: ASSRGTGDYGYT
j_call: TRBJ1-2
v_call: TRBV6-5

cdr3_aa: ASSTGTSGGENIQY
j_call: TRBJ2-4
v_call: TRBV5-4

cdr3_aa: AIRPDRGSNQPQH
j_call: TRBJ1-5
v_call: TRBV10-3

cdr3_aa: ASSADTEAF
j_call: TRBJ1-1
v_call: TRBV5-1

cdr3_aa: ATASGTYEQY
j_call: TRBJ2-7
v_call: TRBV24-1

cdr3_aa: ASSGPLSGGGGQF
j_call: TRBJ2-1
v_call: TRBV18

cdr3_aa: ASSANRGQETQY
j_call: TRBJ2-5
v_call: TRBV6-2/TRBV6-3

cdr3_aa: ASSEAGDVNEQF
j_call: TRBJ2-1
v_call: TRBV6-4

cdr3_aa: ASSEQTGNYGYT
j_call: TRBJ1-2
v_call: TRBV2

cdr3_aa: ASNRQYNSPLH
j_call: TRBJ1-6
v_call: TRBV2

cdr3_aa: ASSLVVAGAGGAKNIQY
j_call: TRBJ2-4
v_call: TRBV7-8

cdr3_aa: ASTPPSGGNNEQF
j_call: TRBJ2-1
v_call: TRBV19

cdr3_aa: ASSLFAGGQPQH
j_call: TRBJ1-5
v_call: TRBV27

cdr3_aa: ASSQEGGRVQY
j_call: TRBJ2-5
v_call: TRBV3-1/TRBV3-2

cdr3_aa: ASSLVAGGQTTQY
j_call: TRBJ2-3
v_call: TRBV5-5

cdr3_aa: SVAVQASSNQPQH
j_call: TRBJ1-5
v_call: TRBV29-1

cdr3_aa: ASSFGVYGYT
j_call: TRBJ1-2
v_call: TRBV5-1

cdr3_aa: ASSYSNRGTEAF
j_call: TRBJ1-1
v_call: TRBV6-5

cdr3_aa: ASRKWGEETQY
j_call: TRBJ2-5
v_call: TRBV9

cdr3_aa: ATRTSGGPDTQY
j_call: TRBJ2-3
v_call: TRBV10-3

cdr3_aa: ASSQGLAGYNEQF
j_call: TRBJ2-1
v_call: TRBV4-1

cdr3_aa: ASSLRGTKNIQY
j_call: TRBJ2-4
v_call: TRBV5-6

cdr3_aa: ASSPLSLNTEAF
j_call: TRBJ1-1
v_call: TRBV7-8

cdr3_aa: ASSGTEGGQPQH
j_call: TRBJ1-5
v_call: TRBV2

cdr3_aa: ASSPGDRGLGQPQH
j_call: TRBJ1-5
v_call: TRBV18

cdr3_aa: ASSEGGWGGNTEAF
j_call: TRBJ1-1
v_call: TRBV6-1

cdr3_aa: ASSQDLSRAY
j_call: TRBJ2-5
v_call: TRBV14

cdr3_aa: ASSQVSGYTEAF
j_call: TRBJ1-1
v_call: TRBV2

cdr3_aa: ASSQDPGVRGYT
j_call: TRBJ1-2
v_call: TRBV3-1/TRBV3-2

cdr3_aa: AAGQGGWTGELF
j_call: TRBJ2-2
v_call: TRBV15

cdr3_aa: ASSPTGGFEKLF
j_call: TRBJ1-4
v_call: TRBV3-1/TRBV3-2

cdr3_aa: ASSVESGEKLF
j_call: TRBJ1-4
v_call: TRBV9

cdr3_aa: SVEDGDRDQPQH
j_call: TRBJ1-5
v_call: TRBV29-1

cdr3_aa: ASSLWRGGGSGANVLT
j_call: TRBJ2-6
v_call: TRBV7-8

cdr3_aa: ASSSTGPGDSPLH
j_call: TRBJ1-6
v_call: TRBV4-1